This TCR beta chain stems from a study of HIV-infected patients and healthy controls. Study-wide results and caveats: In healthy controls, MAIT alpha CDR3s were common; in HIV+ repertoires, severely depleted. Study cohorts differed slightly in age and sex, but this did not explain diversity differences.

All unsorted peripheral T cells were captured because whole blood was used without fractionation. As controls, nine to ten uninfected healthy donors gave samples, and a handful of gave a couple of samples around 13 weeks apart. CDR1 is SGHNT and CDR2 is YYREEE in the germline V gene (reference sequence). The CDR3 sequence is 14 residues long. V gave up 10 bases and J gave up 5 bases; unmatched junction bases: 13. This clonotype was observed a few times. No antigen is known for it. cDNA was made from roughly 470 ng RNA using alpha and beta constant primers. Alpha and beta chain libraries were made separately by chain-specific third strand synthesis with multiplexing indices. Two random hexamers, added before amplification and joined, formed each molecule's 12-nucleotide barcode. TCRdb used MiXCR to reprocess the 5' RACE reads, holding one entry per CDR3 protein. The sample holds some 25,000 distinct CDR3 sequences, about 8.5% seen once.

The chain joins TRBV5-4 to TRBJ1-1; 8 bases match TRBD1. Sequenced sample: blood. The TCR comes from an adult in good health. DNA for the CDR3: TGTGCCTGCCGGACAGGGCGAACCCCTACTGAAGCTTTCTTT. Translated, it gives CACRTGRTPTEAFF.